This T cell receptor (beta chain) is drawn from a study of T cells in Graves' hyperthyroidism and ophthalmopathy. Findings and caveats of the study: A model of 13 V-J features distinguished ophthalmopathy from stable hyperthyroidism.

Per the germline V gene, CDR1 is DFQATT and CDR2 is SNEGSKA (reference sequence). V lost 0 bases to trimming and J lost 4 bases; unmatched junction nucleotides: 5. The CDR3 length is 14 residues. TCR beta CDR3 regions were amplified from RNA transcripts. The TCR CDR3 first-round RT-PCR relied on the HTBI primer set. TCRdb independently ran MiXCR on the multiplex PCR reads; one entry per CDR3 protein. The sample lists approximately 530,000 distinct CDR3 sequences; just under 20% were seen once. Many counts were recorded for this clonotype. The antigen is unknown. The source material was blood. J is TRBJ1-2 and V is TRBV20-1, with 7 nucleotides matching TRBD1. The TCR originated in a middle-aged man with Graves' ophthalmopathy. The CDR3 is CSARERTGAYGYTF. CDR3 nucleotide sequence: TGCAGTGCTAGAGAAAGGACAGGAGCCTATGGCTACACCTTC.